This entry features one TCR beta chain sequence. This specimen comes from a study of shared clonotypes between healthy human individuals. Repertoires were generated with immunoSEQ multiplex PCR, while TCRdb's copy carries only in-frame clones and drops some. This table has around 940,000 clones, 76% appearing once. Losses at the gene ends were 5 bases for V and 6 bases for J; bases not matched to a gene: 9. Germline V gives CDR1 SGHTS, CDR2 YDEGEE. The CDR3 has 14 amino acids. The sequenced sample consisted of memory CD4+ T cells sorted from blood. The subset here: CD45RA-negative fraction. The clonotype comes from a man between 18 and 29 years old in good health. The chain has TRBV5-8 and TRBJ1-1; 8 nucleotides agree with TRBD1. The CDR3 loop is CASSFDRGRAEAFF. The CDR3 coding sequence is TGTGCCAGCAGTTTTGACAGGGGAAGAGCTGAAGCTTTCTTT.